Sequencing of this T cell receptor (beta chain) was carried out in a study of shared clonotypes between healthy human individuals. This clone appeared many times. Here immunoSEQ multiplex PCR was the method, and the copy in TCRdb shows in-frame clones only, minus some. The repertoire holds some 1 million clones, about three quarters seen once, with 1.4% to 1.5% in the top ten. The CDR3 runs 14 residues. The germline gives CDR1 MNHEY, CDR2 SMNVEV (reference sequence). With 6 bases clipped from V and 5 bases from J, the junction kept 3 bases outside the gene matches. The sample was memory CD4+ T cells sorted from blood. The subset was: CD45RA-negative fraction. The TCR comes from a man aged 18-30 years in good health. This chain uses TRBV27 with TRBJ2-7, with 14 bases fitting TRBD2. The CDR3 is CASRGTSGSHEQYF. The CDR3 DNA reads as TGTGCCAGCAGGGGGACTAGCGGGAGCCACGAGCAGTACTTC.